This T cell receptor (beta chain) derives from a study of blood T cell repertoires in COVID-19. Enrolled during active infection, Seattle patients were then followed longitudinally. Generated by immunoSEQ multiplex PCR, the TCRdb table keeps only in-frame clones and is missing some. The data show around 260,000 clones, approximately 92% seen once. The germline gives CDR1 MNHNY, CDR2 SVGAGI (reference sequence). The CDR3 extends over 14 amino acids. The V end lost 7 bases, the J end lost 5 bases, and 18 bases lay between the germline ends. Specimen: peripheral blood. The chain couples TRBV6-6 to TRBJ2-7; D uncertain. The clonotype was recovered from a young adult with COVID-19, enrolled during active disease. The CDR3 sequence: CASIGEQQADEQYF. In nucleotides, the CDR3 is TGTGCCAGCATAGGCGAGCAGCAGGCTGACGAGCAGTACTTC.